This TCR beta chain was recorded in a study of cytotoxic CD8 clonotypes in ibrutinib-treated CLL. Study in general: Once treatment had gone on for a median of around 13 months, range 6 to 36, response samples were drawn. The study, taken as a whole, reports: At progression, clonality fell back toward baseline after rising at ibrutinib response. Sustained-remission and progressing patients diverged in sampling times.

Clones were read by immunoSEQ multiplex PCR, and TCRdb kept only the in-frame ones, dropping some. The table includes 30,000 to 40,000 clones, 49% detected once. About this clone: The antigen is undetermined.

The TCR beta libraries used 2 to 2.5 micrograms of genomic DNA that came from cryopreserved PBMCs. The CDR3 covers 15 residues. Germline assignment: CDR1 MNHNY and CDR2 SVGAGI (reference sequence). The V segment lost 2 bases and the J segment 0 bases; nucleotides outside the gene matches: 1. The starting material was PBMCs, obtained before ibrutinib treatment. The chain carries TRBV6-6 and TRBJ1-3, with 7 bases identical to TRBD1. The clonotype was recovered from a human donor with chronic lymphocytic leukemia. The CDR3 sequence is CASSYTGDSGNTIYF. In DNA, the CDR3 is TGTGCCAGCAGTTACACAGGGGACTCTGGAAACACCATATATTTT.